One sample yielded the 26 T cell receptor beta chains listed below, sequenced in a study of CD8+ T cells in alopecia areata. RNA extraction and reverse transcription yielded cDNA as sequencing template. This table comes from immunoSEQ multiplex PCR, and its TCRdb copy is limited to in-frame clones, with some not included. The sample lists 90,000 to 100,000 clones, roughly three fifths seen once, with roughly 15% in the top ten. Specified treatment: oral pan-JAK inhibitor, 5-10 mg twice daily. The sample here was CD8+ T cells sorted from blood, taken at week 4, from a patient treated with tofacitinib. The receptor set was obtained from a human donor with alopecia areata.

There are many counts of this clone. The CDR3 spells CAEDRGRNTGYTF. In DNA, the CDR3 is TGTGCCGAGGACAGGGGGCGCAATACGGGCTACACCTTC. The rearrangement links TRBV7-9 to TRBJ1-2; TRBD1 matches at 11 bases. J gave up 8 bases and V 11 bases, and 10 bases lay outside the gene matches. This CDR3 is 13 amino acids long. Germline loops: CDR1 SEHNR, CDR2 FQNEAQ (reference sequence). The full variable domain, completed using reference TRBV7-9 and TRBJ1-2, is DTGVSQNPRHKITKRGQNVTFRCDPISEHNRLYWYRQTLGQGPEFLTYFQNEAQLEKSRLLSDRFSAERPKGSFSTLEIQRTEQGDSAMYLCAEDRGRNTGYTFGSGTRLTVV.

A single count supports this clone. The rearrangement uses TRBV13 and TRBJ2-5; 7 nucleotides align to TRBD2. Per the germline V gene, CDR1 is PRHDT and CDR2 is FYEKMQ (reference sequence). The CDR3 totals 14 residues. Germline trimming cut 5 bases from V and 4 bases from J; bases unmatched to any gene: 7. This CDR3 is CASSTRLAAETQYF. CDR3 DNA: TGTGCCAGCAGCACAAGACTAGCAGCAGAGACCCAGTACTTC.

This clone showed up just a few times. The CDR3 reads CASSPDRFSYNEQFF. Written as DNA, the CDR3 is TGTGCCAGCAGCCCAGACAGGTTCTCCTACAATGAGCAGTTCTTC. This chain joins TRBV5-6 and TRBJ2-1; D is perhaps TRBD1 (6 bases). The CDR3 consists of 15 residues. The ends were cut back, 4 bases at V and 0 bases at J, with 11 bases in the middle. Germline V lookup: CDR1 SGHDT, CDR2 YYEEEE.

V gene TRBV27 combines with J gene TRBJ2-1; no clear D. The CDR3 covers 14 residues. Trimming stripped 2 bases from V and 4 bases from J, with 9 bases between. Germline V lookup: CDR1 MNHEY, CDR2 SMNVEV (reference sequence). CDR3 nucleotide sequence: TGTGCCAGCAGTTTAGCCGTGGGGTACAATGAGCAGTTCTTC. Its translation is CASSLAVGYNEQFF.

This clone was seen only a few times. This chain joins TRBV29-1 and TRBJ1-2; D gene uncertain. Looked up from germline, CDR1 is SQVTM and CDR2 is ANQGSEA. This CDR3 is 12 amino acids long. Between the trimmed V and J ends, which lost 3 bases and 8 bases, there was a span of 13 bases. The CDR3 DNA reads TGCAGCGTTGATACGGTGGAGGGAGGCTACACCTTC. Translating it yields CSVDTVEGGYTF.

The chain recombines TRBV13 with TRBJ1-4; 12 bases map to TRBD1. V lost 1 base and J lost 0; bases outside the gene matches: 15. Per the germline V gene, CDR1 is PRHDT and CDR2 is FYEKMQ (reference sequence). CDR3 length: 22 residues. CDR3 region: CASSLAIAVQGQGAPTNEKLFF. Written as DNA, the CDR3 is TGTGCCAGCAGCTTAGCGATTGCGGTTCAGGGACAGGGGGCCCCAACTAATGAAAAACTGTTTTTT.

This clone was seen more than once but under ten times. The rearrangement joins TRBV19 to TRBJ1-1; 10 bases align to TRBD1. The CDR3 loop spans 12 amino acids. Looked up from germline, CDR1 is LNHDA and CDR2 is SQIVND (reference sequence). V shed 9 bases, J shed 3 bases, and the junction held 1 base outside the gene matches. CDR3 loop: CASGTGDTEAFF. As DNA, the CDR3 is TGTGCCAGCGGGACAGGGGACACTGAAGCTTTCTTT.

The V gene is TRBV7-9, the J gene TRBJ2-5; TRBD2 agrees at 7 bases. With 5 bases clipped from V and 0 bases from J, the junction kept 3 bases outside the gene matches. The CDR3 contains 14 residues. The germline V gene encodes CDR1 SEHNR and CDR2 FQNEAQ (reference sequence). CDR3 nucleotides: TGTGCCAGCAGCCAGACTAGCAACCAAGAGACCCAGTACTTC. Its translation is CASSQTSNQETQYF.

The chain is built from TRBV27 and TRBJ2-3; possible D gene TRBD2, 6 bases. CDR1 MNHEY and CDR2 SMNVEV come from the germline V gene (reference sequence). The CDR3 extends over 19 amino acids. Between the trimmed V and J ends, which lost 5 bases and 5 bases, there was a span of 29 bases. The CDR3 reads CASSPRSLAYELGGDTQYF. The CDR3 nucleotides are TGTGCCAGCAGTCCACGTTCCTTAGCTTACGAGCTGGGAGGAGATACGCAGTATTTT.

The chain recombines TRBV6-1 with TRBJ2-7; no firm D call. This CDR3 contains 13 residues. Trimming took 5 bases from V and 3 from J, leaving 11 bases between them. The V gene's germline CDR1 is MNHNS and CDR2 SASEGT. The DNA for the CDR3 is TGTGCCAGCAGTCCCCGGACCGACTACGAGCAGTACTTC. Protein sequence: CASSPRTDYEQYF.

V gene TRBV7-2 combines with J gene TRBJ2-5; 7 bases line up with TRBD1. There are 15 residues in the CDR3. V gave up 1 base and J gave up 4 bases; unmatched junction bases: 6. Germline V gene data show CDR1 as SGHTA and CDR2 as FQGNSA. CDR3 protein: CASSLGETGLETQYF. The CDR3 nucleotides are TGTGCCAGCAGCTTAGGAGAGACAGGGCTAGAGACCCAGTACTTC.

This chain links TRBV5-4 with TRBJ2-3; D is tentatively TRBD1 or TRBD2 (5 bases each). This CDR3 is 16 amino acids long. The germline V and J ends were trimmed by 6 bases and 3 bases, with 20 bases remaining between them. CDR1 SGHNT and CDR2 YYREEE come from the germline V gene (reference sequence). The CDR3 DNA follows: TGTGCCAGCATGGGGGACCGGGTTTGGGAAACAGATACGCAGTATTTT. Amino acid sequence: CASMGDRVWETDTQYF.

This chain joins TRBV11-2 and TRBJ2-5, with 12 bases aligning to TRBD1. Germline values: CDR1 SGHAT, CDR2 FQNNGV. V dropped 4 bases and J dropped 3; count of bases not matched to a gene: 9. This CDR3 has 17 amino acids. The CDR3 DNA follows: TGTGCCAGCAGCTCAGGCGGGACAGGGGGCCCAGAAGAGACCCAGTACTTC. Its translation is CASSSGGTGGPEETQYF.

V gene TRBV7-6 combines with J gene TRBJ2-3; D gene unclear. This CDR3 is built from 12 residues. CDR1 and CDR2 (germline): SGHVS, FNYEAQ. Trimming took 4 bases from V and 6 from J, leaving 8 bases between them. The CDR3 sequence: CASSSETDTQYF. In DNA, the CDR3 is TGTGCCAGCAGCTCGGAGACTGATACGCAGTATTTT.

The chain uses TRBV11-2 and TRBJ2-7; D perhaps matches TRBD1 (5 bases). This CDR3 has 13 residues. V dropped 5 bases and J dropped 2 bases, with 10 bases sitting between them. Looked up from germline, CDR1 is SGHAT and CDR2 is FQNNGV. CDR3 in DNA: TGTGCCAGCAGCCAGGGTGGCCCCTACGAGCAGTACTTC. Residues: CASSQGGPYEQYF. Full variable domain (remainder filled in from reference TRBV11-2 and TRBJ2-7): EAGVAQSPRYKIIEKRQSVAFWCNPISGHATLYWYQQILGQGPKLLIQFQNNGVVDDSQLPKDRFSAERLKGVDSTLKIQPAKLEDSAVYLCASSQGGPYEQYFGPGTRLTVT.

There are a few counts of this clone. V gene TRBV14 combines with J gene TRBJ2-5; D is perhaps TRBD2 (5 bases). The CDR3 is made up of 14 amino acids. The germline V and J ends were trimmed by 4 bases and 2 bases, with 11 bases remaining between them. Germline CDR1 is SGHDN and CDR2 is FVKESK. The CDR3 region is CASSLREQQETQYF. In DNA, the CDR3 is TGTGCCAGCAGCCTCCGGGAACAACAAGAGACCCAGTACTTC.

The genes are TRBV7-9 and TRBJ2-7; D is possibly TRBD1 (6 bases). Germline lookup yields CDR1 SEHNR and CDR2 FQNEAQ (reference sequence). The V end was cut by 5 bases, the J end by 2 bases, with 16 bases between. This CDR3 contains 15 residues. The chain's CDR3 is CASSTPFGTTYEQYF. As DNA, the CDR3 is TGTGCCAGCAGCACGCCCTTCGGGACAACCTACGAGCAGTACTTC.

The chain recombines TRBV7-9 with TRBJ2-5, with 7 bases identical to TRBD1. This CDR3 is 15 amino acids long. Germline V gene data show CDR1 as SEHNR and CDR2 as FQNEAQ (reference sequence). Losses at the gene ends were 3 bases for V and 0 bases for J; bases not matched to a gene: 4. The CDR3 region has the DNA TGTGCCAGCAGCTTTCGGGGACAGTACCAAGAGACCCAGTACTTC. This sequence encodes CASSFRGQYQETQYF.

This clone was observed a handful of times. The V call is TRBV30, the J call TRBJ1-2; no definite D call. V lost 6 bases, J lost 2 bases, and 19 bases lay in between. CDR3 length: 15 amino acids. Germline V CDR1 and CDR2: GTSNPN, SVGIG (reference sequence). The chain's CDR3 is CACLDRDFPNYGYTF. CDR3 sequence (DNA): TGTGCCTGCCTTGATCGGGATTTTCCAAACTATGGCTACACCTTC.

Concerning this clone: Other DNA variants within this sample encode the same CDR3. The CDR3 reads CSVVWDSSYEQYF. The DNA of the CDR3 is TGCAGCGTGGTATGGGACAGCTCCTACGAGCAGTACTTC. The chain recombines TRBV29-1 with TRBJ2-7, with 7 positions matching TRBD1. The CDR3 length is 13 residues. Losses at the gene ends were 6 bases for V and 0 bases for J; bases not matched to a gene: 5. Per the germline V gene, CDR1 is SQVTM and CDR2 is ANQGSEA.

This clone was counted a few times. The chain joins TRBV4-1 to TRBJ2-3, with 8 bases aligning to TRBD1. The CDR3 is made up of 17 amino acids. The V gene end was trimmed by 1 base and the J gene end by 6 bases; junction bases not matched to a gene: 12. Looked up from germline, CDR1 is MGHRA and CDR2 is YSYEKL. CDR3 sequence: CASSQVGLQGDPDTQYF. The CDR3 bases are TGCGCCAGCAGCCAAGTGGGTTTACAGGGGGATCCCGATACGCAGTATTTT.

This chain links TRBV7-9 with TRBJ2-5; 7 bases align to TRBD1. The CDR3 extends over 14 amino acids. V lost 5 bases to trimming and J lost 2 bases; unmatched junction nucleotides: 5. Germline V gene lookup returns CDR1 SEHNR and CDR2 FQNEAQ (reference sequence). The CDR3 nucleotides read TGTGCCAGCAGCCAGGACAGGACTCAAGAGACCCAGTACTTC. Translating it yields CASSQDRTQETQYF. Variable domain in full (rest from reference TRBV7-9 and TRBJ2-5): DTGVSQNPRHKITKRGQNVTFRCDPISEHNRLYWYRQTLGQGPEFLTYFQNEAQLEKSRLLSDRFSAERPKGSFSTLEIQRTEQGDSAMYLCASSQDRTQETQYFGPGTRLLVL.

The chain is built from TRBV7-6 and TRBJ1-1; 7 bases map to TRBD1. J lost 2 bases, V lost 1 base, and 1 base had no gene match. The germline CDR1 and CDR2 sequences are SGHVS and FNYEAQ. The CDR3 length is 14 residues. The CDR3 sequence: CASSLGQGNTEAFF. The CDR3 DNA sequence: TGTGCCAGCAGCTTAGGACAGGGTAACACTGAAGCTTTCTTT.

The chain carries TRBV4-3 and TRBJ2-7; D gene uncertain. This CDR3 spans 14 amino acids. The germline V gene encodes CDR1 LGHNA and CDR2 YSLEER. The ends were cut back, 1 base at V and 5 bases at J, with 12 bases in the middle. The CDR3 spells CASSQAWRPDEQYF. CDR3 coding DNA: TGCGCCAGCAGCCAAGCGTGGCGGCCGGACGAGCAGTACTTC.

CDR3 DNA sequence: TGTGCCAGCAGCTTAAGGTCCCGGACAGGGGTTTACGAGCAGTACTTC. It codes for CASSLRSRTGVYEQYF. The V gene is TRBV7-8, the J gene TRBJ2-7, with 9 nucleotides matching TRBD1. Germline V gene sequence: CDR1 SGHVS, CDR2 FQNEAQ. V gave up 2 bases and J gave up 4 bases; unmatched junction bases: 9. CDR3 size: 16 residues.

A few counts support this clone. The rearrangement links TRBV7-9 to TRBJ2-3; D gene uncertain. Trimming pared 4 bases from V and 0 bases from J, leaving 11 bases between. CDR3 length equals 15 residues. The germline CDR1 and CDR2 sequences are SEHNR and FQNEAQ (reference sequence). CDR3 coding DNA: TGTGCCAGCAGCTCAACCCCCGGAAGCACAGATACGCAGTATTTT. Translating it yields CASSSTPGSTDTQYF.